The next 22 T cell receptor beta chains were all read from a single sample in a study of T cell responses to AZD1222 COVID-19 vaccine. The assay was immunoSEQ multiplex PCR, and TCRdb's table has in-frame clones only and misses some. The sample records some 170,000 clones, 90% to 95% being singletons. The sequencing here drew on peripheral blood, taken 28 days after the second AZD1222 dose. The receptors shown here come from an adult who received the AZD1222 COVID-19 vaccine.

This clone was seen once. The rearrangement links TRBV27 to TRBJ1-2; no clear D. V dropped 3 bases and J dropped 2 bases, with 10 bases sitting between them. The CDR3 is 14 residues long. The V gene's germline CDR1 is MNHEY and CDR2 SMNVEV (reference sequence). The CDR3 DNA reads TGTGCCAGCAGTTTGCGGAGGGAGAACTATGGCTACACCTTC. It translates to CASSLRRENYGYTF.

This chain links TRBV4-1 with TRBJ1-1; D might be TRBD1 (6 bases). V gave up 4 bases and J gave up 4 bases, with 22 bases separating them. This CDR3 comprises 17 residues. CDR1 is MGHRA, CDR2 YSYEKL, per germline. The CDR3 region is CASSPGPGGGQGTEAFF. CDR3 coding DNA: TGCGCCAGCAGCCCTGGCCCCGGGGGGGGCCAGGGCACTGAAGCTTTCTTT.

The chain is built from TRBV12-3 or TRBV12-4 and TRBJ1-5; no definite D call. The CDR3 is 13 amino acids. The germline V and J ends were trimmed by 3 bases and 9 bases, with 12 bases remaining between them. CDR3: CASSFRRPPPQHF. The CDR3 DNA reads TGTGCCAGCAGTTTCCGGCGCCCCCCGCCCCAGCATTTT.

The chain links TRBV23-1 to TRBJ2-3; D is perhaps TRBD2 (5 bases). TRBV23-1 belongs to the ORF category, with a function that is uncertain. This CDR3 contains 14 residues. Deletions cut 0 bases from V and 6 bases from J, with 10 bases between. The CDR3 spells CASSQSGGPDTQYF. In DNA form, the CDR3 reads TGCGCCAGCAGTCAATCAGGAGGCCCCGATACGCAGTATTTT.

The V and J genes are TRBV9 and TRBJ2-5, with D perhaps TRBD1 or TRBD2 (7 bases each). The germline V gene has CDR1 SGDLS and CDR2 YYNGEE. The CDR3 has 15 amino acids. The V end was cut by 0 bases, the J end by 1 base, with 10 bases between. The CDR3 coding sequence is TGTGCCAGCAGCGTAGGGGAGGGGGCCCAAGAGACCCAGTACTTC. This sequence encodes CASSVGEGAQETQYF.

This chain joins TRBV6-5 and TRBJ1-2; D is ambiguous. This CDR3 contains 13 residues. Germline lookup yields CDR1 MNHEY and CDR2 SVGAGI. Trimming cost V 6 bases and J 4 bases, with 12 bases left between them. CDR3 DNA: TGTGCCAGCAGCCCACAGCACCCCTATGGCTACACCTTC. This codes for CASSPQHPYGYTF.

The V gene is TRBV7-2, the J gene TRBJ1-2; D is perhaps TRBD1 (6 bases). The V gene's germline CDR1 is SGHTA and CDR2 FQGNSA. With 5 bases removed from V and 3 bases from J, the gap between germline ends came to 19 bases. This CDR3 contains 16 residues. This chain's CDR3 is CASSHRGGARDYGYTF. The CDR3 DNA follows: TGTGCCAGCAGCCACCGTGGGGGGGCGCGTGACTATGGCTACACCTTC.

J is TRBJ1-2 and V is TRBV7-9, with 8 bases aligning to TRBD1. Germline trimming cut 0 bases from V and 0 bases from J; bases unmatched to any gene: 9. The CDR3 length is 18 residues. Germline loops: CDR1 SEHNR, CDR2 FQNEAQ (reference sequence). The CDR3 region is CASSLARDRRLSNYGYTF. The CDR3 DNA follows: TGTGCCAGCAGCTTAGCCCGGGACAGGAGGCTTTCTAACTATGGCTACACCTTC.

This sequence joins TRBV5-1 and TRBJ1-2, with 7 bases that match TRBD1. The ends lost 0 bases at V and 4 bases at J; junction bases unmatched: 9. Germline V gene lookup returns CDR1 SGHRS and CDR2 YFSETQ. CDR3 length: 16 residues. The CDR3 reads CASSLGAGGGGYGYTF. CDR3 coding DNA: TGCGCCAGCAGCTTGGGGGCCGGAGGGGGCGGCTATGGCTACACCTTC.

V usage is TRBV5-4 and J usage is TRBJ2-3; 8 bases are a match to TRBD1. Trimming at V came to 4 bases and at J to 1 base, leaving 8 bases not matched to a gene. The CDR3 consists of 16 residues. The germline gives CDR1 SGHNT, CDR2 YYREEE (reference sequence). Here the CDR3 reads CASSPTGGQGTDTQYF. In DNA, the CDR3 is TGTGCCAGCAGCCCTACTGGGGGACAGGGCACAGATACGCAGTATTTT. The variable domain in full, with the rest retrieved from reference TRBV5-4 and TRBJ2-3, is ETGVTQSPTHLIKTRGQQVTLRCSSQSGHNTVSWYQQALGQGPQFIFQYYREEENGRGNFPPRFSGLQFPNYSSELNVNALELDDSALYLCASSPTGGQGTDTQYFGPGTRLTVL.

The V call is TRBV7-6, the J call TRBJ2-1; 8 bases agree with TRBD2. Germline values: CDR1 SGHVS, CDR2 FNYEAQ. The CDR3 has 16 residues. V shed 4 bases, J shed 3 bases, and the junction held 8 bases outside the gene matches. DNA of the CDR3: TGTGCCAGCAGCTCGAATAGACTAGCGAGCTACAATGAGCAGTTCTTC. This encodes CASSSNRLASYNEQFF.

The rearrangement joins TRBV5-6 to TRBJ1-3; D uncertain. V lost 2 bases and J lost 0, with 12 bases in between. CDR3 length: 16 residues. Germline-derived CDR1 and CDR2 are SGHDT and YYEEEE. The CDR3 nucleotides read TGTGCCAGCAGCTTAAGAGGGAGGCACTCTGGAAACACCATATATTTT. As protein: CASSLRGRHSGNTIYF. Using reference TRBV5-6 and TRBJ1-3 for the parts outside the CDR3, the full variable domain is DAGVTQSPTHLIKTRGQQVTLRCSPKSGHDTVSWYQQALGQGPQFIFQYYEEEERQRGNFPDRFSGHQFPNYSSELNVNALLLGDSALYLCASSLRGRHSGNTIYFGEGSWLTVV.

This rearrangement joins TRBV4-1 to TRBJ2-5; 7 bases match TRBD1. Germline V gene lookup returns CDR1 MGHRA and CDR2 YSYEKL. The CDR3 is made up of 13 amino acids. Losses at the gene ends were 2 bases for V and 12 bases for J; bases not matched to a gene: 9. The CDR3 DNA reads TGCGCCAGCAGCCAACCTGGGACAGCTGCCAAGTACTTC. This translates into CASSQPGTAAKYF.

This chain joins TRBV6-2 or TRBV6-3 and TRBJ2-2; TRBD2 might be the D (7 bases). V gave up 2 bases and J gave up 0 bases, with 13 bases separating them. Germline loops: CDR1 MNHEY, CDR2 SVGEGT. The CDR3 has 17 amino acids. CDR3 DNA: TGTGCCAGCAGTTACCCGGGGGGCAGATCGAACACCGGGGAGCTGTTTTTT. Translation: CASSYPGGRSNTGELFF.

In this sample, this clone turned up a few times. V gene TRBV30 combines with J gene TRBJ1-5, with unresolved D. Trimming took 1 base from V and 1 from J, leaving 8 bases between them. This CDR3 region has 14 residues. Germline V gene data show CDR1 as GTSNPN and CDR2 as SVGIG (reference sequence). CDR3 sequence (DNA): TGTGCCTGGAGTGCAATGTGGAGCAATCAGCCCCAGCATTTT. Its protein is CAWSAMWSNQPQHF.

Here the CDR3 reads CASGLVPRQGNNQPQHF. The DNA for the CDR3 is TGTGCTAGTGGTTTGGTACCTCGGCAGGGGAACAATCAGCCCCAGCATTTT. V gene TRBV12-5 combines with J gene TRBJ1-5, with a possible D match to TRBD1 (6 bases). Germline-derived CDR1 and CDR2 are LGHNT and FRNRAP. V dropped 0 bases and J dropped 3 bases, with 15 bases sitting between them. The CDR3 totals 17 residues.

The chain combines TRBV6-2 or TRBV6-3 with TRBJ2-7, with D hard to call. This CDR3 region has 12 residues. V was cut by 6 bases and J by 4 bases, with 10 bases left in between. The germline CDR1 and CDR2 sequences are MNHEY and SVGEGT. The CDR3 reads CASSRNVYEQYF. CDR3 sequence (DNA): TGTGCCAGCAGCCGAAACGTATACGAGCAGTACTTC.

The chain carries TRBV7-2 and TRBJ1-3, with 10 bases identical to TRBD1. CDR1 is SGHTA and CDR2 is FQGNSA in the germline V gene. This CDR3 has 14 residues. This chain's CDR3 is CASRDRGRGNTIYF. The CDR3 nucleotides are TGTGCTTCACGGGACAGGGGTAGAGGAAACACCATATATTTT.

The chain uses TRBV6-5 and TRBJ1-5; the match to TRBD1 covers 7 bases. From germline, CDR1 is MNHEY and CDR2 SVGAGI. This CDR3 has 14 amino acids. The V and J ends lost 5 bases and 4 bases, in that order; junction bases with no gene match: 5. Here the CDR3 reads CASSPTGVNQPQHF. For the CDR3, the DNA is TGTGCCAGCAGTCCCACAGGGGTTAATCAGCCCCAGCATTTT.

The CDR3 DNA reads as TGCGCCAGCAGCTTGGAGACAGGGGTCACCGGGGAGCTGTTTTTT. Encoded protein: CASSLETGVTGELFF. J is TRBJ2-2 and V is TRBV5-1; 8 nucleotides agree with TRBD1. Germline trimming cut 0 bases from V and 4 bases from J; bases unmatched to any gene: 2. Looked up from germline, CDR1 is SGHRS and CDR2 is YFSETQ. The CDR3 has 15 amino acids.

This chain links TRBV18 with TRBJ2-3, with D unclear. This CDR3 is 12 amino acids long. Trimming took 2 bases from V and 2 from J, leaving 2 bases between them. Germline loops: CDR1 KGHSH, CDR2 LQKENI. CDR3 bases: TGTGCCAGCTCACCAGCCACAGATACGCAGTATTTT. Residues: CASSPATDTQYF.

This clone was found once. The chain carries TRBV5-4 and TRBJ2-3, with D uncertain. CDR1 and CDR2 from the germline V gene are SGHNT and YYREEE (reference sequence). The V end was cut by 4 bases, the J end by 3 bases, with 6 bases between. CDR3 length: 12 amino acids. For the CDR3, the DNA is TGTGCCAGCAGCATTATGACAGATACGCAGTATTTT. Translation gives CASSIMTDTQYF.